Presented here are 25 T cell receptor beta chains from one specimen sequenced in a study of blood T cell repertoires in COVID-19. This table comes from immunoSEQ multiplex PCR, and its TCRdb copy is limited to in-frame clones, with some not included. The table has some 260,000 clones, around four fifths seen once; the top ten hold roughly 4.2%. The specimen sequenced was peripheral blood. These receptors originate from a woman aged 40 to 50 with active or convalescent COVID-19.

The chain links TRBV18 to TRBJ2-7, with D maybe TRBD1 (6 bases). The CDR3 covers 14 residues. Looked up from germline, CDR1 is KGHSH and CDR2 is LQKENI. The V and J ends lost 3 bases and 5 bases respectively, with 14 bases between them. The CDR3 spells CASSPKAGVHEQYF. DNA for the CDR3: TGTGCCAGCTCACCTAAAGCAGGGGTCCACGAGCAGTACTTC.

V is TRBV5-4 and J is TRBJ2-1; 11 bases are a match to TRBD2. CDR3 length: 14 residues. J was trimmed by 2 bases and V by 8 bases; bases with no gene match: 3. CDR1 is SGHNT, CDR2 YYREEE, per germline (reference sequence). The CDR3 region has the DNA TGTGCCAGTAGCGGGGGGGCCCCCTACAATGAGCAGTTCTTC. It translates to CASSGGAPYNEQFF.

V and J are TRBV19 and TRBJ2-5; D gene unclear. The CDR3 totals 16 residues. CDR1 is LNHDA and CDR2 is SQIVND in the germline V gene (reference sequence). V dropped 4 bases and J dropped 5 bases, with 20 bases sitting between them. The CDR3 sequence: CASSSPTYTGSETQYF. CDR3 sequence (DNA): TGTGCCAGTAGTAGCCCGACTTATACCGGTTCGGAGACCCAGTACTTC.

V gene TRBV18 combines with J gene TRBJ1-3, with D possibly TRBD1 on 5 matching bases. V dropped 3 bases and J dropped 3 bases, with 15 bases sitting between them. In germline, CDR1 is KGHSH, CDR2 LQKENI. The CDR3 consists of 16 residues. Here the CDR3 reads CASSPTRAAGGNTIYF. For the CDR3, the DNA is TGTGCCAGCTCACCCACCAGGGCGGCCGGTGGAAACACCATATATTTT.

This chain uses TRBV19 with TRBJ2-5; D might be TRBD2 (7 bases). V dropped 10 bases and J dropped 5 bases, with 26 bases sitting between them. The CDR3 has 16 residues. Germline V lookup: CDR1 LNHDA, CDR2 SQIVND (reference sequence). CDR3 loop: CATRRGGDTRRETQYF. Written as DNA, the CDR3 is TGTGCCACCAGAAGGGGGGGGGACACCAGACGGGAGACCCAGTACTTC.

The chain recombines TRBV6-5 with TRBJ2-5, with D perhaps TRBD1 (6 bases). V was shortened by 5 bases and J by 3 bases, with 13 bases between the two germline ends. The V gene's germline CDR1 is MNHEY and CDR2 SVGAGI. This CDR3 comprises 14 residues. Here the CDR3 DNA reads TGTGCCAGCAGTCCCCAAGGGGGAAAAGAGACCCAGTACTTC. It specifies CASSPQGGKETQYF.

CDR3 in DNA: TGTGCCAGCAGTTTTCCACAAGAGACCCAGTACTTC. It encodes CASSFPQETQYF. The chain recombines TRBV27 with TRBJ2-5; D remains ambiguous. Trimming removed 3 bases from V and 2 bases from J, with 4 bases in between. CDR3 length equals 12 residues. Germline V gene data show CDR1 as MNHEY and CDR2 as SMNVEV (reference sequence).

The J gene is TRBJ1-5, the V gene TRBV28; perhaps TRBD1 as D (6 bases). The CDR3 contains 14 residues. Germline lookup yields CDR1 MDHEN and CDR2 SYDVKM. Trimming removed 5 bases at V and 5 bases at J, with 13 bases between. The CDR3 protein is CASSDPGQDQPQHF. DNA of the CDR3: TGTGCCAGCAGTGACCCGGGACAAGATCAGCCCCAGCATTTT. Filled out from reference TRBV28 and TRBJ1-5, the complete variable domain reads DVKVTQSSRYLVKRTGEKVFLECVQDMDHENMFWYRQDPGLGLRLIYFSYDVKMKEKGDIPEGYSVSREKKERFSLILESASTNQTSMYLCASSDPGQDQPQHFGDGTRLSIL.

The gene calls are TRBV9 and TRBJ1-4, with a possible D match to TRBD1 (5 bases). V was trimmed by 0 bases and J by 7 bases, leaving 13 bases between them. Germline V gives CDR1 SGDLS, CDR2 YYNGEE. This CDR3 has 15 residues. The CDR3 loop is CASSVDGAPGEKLFF. As DNA, the CDR3 is TGTGCCAGCAGCGTAGATGGGGCCCCGGGTGAAAAACTGTTTTTT.

This clone has just one count. The chain couples TRBV10-3 to TRBJ1-2; no firm D call. V lost 2 bases, J lost 0 bases, and 7 bases lay in between. Germline CDR1 and CDR2: ENHRY and SYGVKD. This CDR3 comprises 14 residues. The CDR3 region is CAISEQTPNYGYTF. The CDR3 DNA reads TGTGCCATCAGTGAGCAGACACCTAACTATGGCTACACCTTC.

This chain joins TRBV5-4 and TRBJ2-7; TRBD1 matches 7 bases. CDR1 SGHNT and CDR2 YYREEE come from the germline V gene (reference sequence). This CDR3 is 13 amino acids long. J lost 2 bases, V lost 4 bases, and 3 bases had no gene match. The CDR3 loop is CASSPGQTYEQYF. The CDR3 DNA reads TGTGCCAGCAGCCCGGGACAGACCTACGAGCAGTACTTC.

The sample holds one count of this clone. The V call is TRBV5-5, the J call TRBJ1-5; perhaps TRBD1 as D (5 bases). Germline values: CDR1 SGHKS, CDR2 YYEKEE (reference sequence). The CDR3 extends over 15 amino acids. Trimming pared 0 bases from V and 3 bases from J, leaving 10 bases between. CDR3 region: CASSLGGTLNQPQHF. The DNA of the CDR3 is TGTGCCAGCAGCTTGGGGGGGACTCTCAATCAGCCCCAGCATTTT.

The genes are TRBV24-1 and TRBJ2-1; 10 bases fit TRBD2. CDR1 is KGHDR, CDR2 SFDVKD, per germline. The CDR3 is 16 amino acids. With V trimmed by 4 bases and J by 5 bases, 7 bases remained unmatched. In DNA, the CDR3 is TGTGCCACCAGTGACAGCGGACTAGCGGATCACAATGAGCAGTTCTTC. Translated: CATSDSGLADHNEQFF.

The J gene is TRBJ1-2, the V gene TRBV27, with D unclear. Trimming removed 2 bases from V and 8 bases from J, with 9 bases in between. The CDR3 spans 12 residues. Per the germline V gene, CDR1 is MNHEY and CDR2 is SMNVEV (reference sequence). The CDR3 nucleotides are TGTGCCAGCAGTTTAGCGGGTTACGGCTACACCTTC. Translated: CASSLAGYGYTF.

The chain uses TRBV10-3 and TRBJ2-1; 10 positions match TRBD1. V was pared by 3 bases and J by 8 bases, with 10 bases of the junction left unmatched. Germline V lookup: CDR1 ENHRY, CDR2 SYGVKD. This CDR3 has 16 residues. CDR3 region: CAISEWGTGAPDEQFF. In DNA, the CDR3 is TGTGCCATCAGTGAATGGGGGACAGGGGCGCCGGATGAGCAGTTCTTC.

The V call is TRBV15, the J call TRBJ1-5, with TRBD1 matching 9 bases. The trim removed 0 bases at V and 11 bases at J, leaving 11 bases unmatched. The germline gives CDR1 LNHNV, CDR2 YYDKDF (reference sequence). CDR3 length: 16 residues. The CDR3 sequence is CATSRDLGQGQASQHF. Written as DNA, the CDR3 is TGTGCCACCAGCAGAGATCTGGGACAGGGACAGGCATCCCAGCATTTT.

The chain combines TRBV12-3 or TRBV12-4 with TRBJ1-2; no clear D gene. The CDR3 length is 12 residues. V was cut by 7 bases and J by 8 bases, with 14 bases left in between. CDR3 in amino acids: CASMTPVWGYTF. The DNA for the CDR3 is TGTGCCAGCATGACACCGGTGTGGGGCTACACCTTC.

This chain connects TRBV28 to TRBJ2-7; D may be TRBD1 (6 bases). This CDR3 spans 15 amino acids. From germline, CDR1 is MDHEN and CDR2 SYDVKM. V was cut by 5 bases and J by 5 bases, with 19 bases left in between. CDR3: CASSRQDGIPNEQYV. As DNA, the CDR3 is TGTGCCAGCAGTAGACAGGACGGAATCCCCAACGAGCAGTACGTC.

The chain has TRBV3-1 (or the pseudogene TRBV3-2) and TRBJ2-1; D is undetermined. Per the germline V gene, CDR1 is LGHDT and CDR2 is YNNKEL (reference sequence). The CDR3 has 16 residues. V lost 2 bases, J lost 2 bases, and 13 bases lay in between. The CDR3 region is CASSQLMKSPYNEQFF. Here the CDR3 DNA reads TGTGCCAGCAGCCAACTGATGAAGAGTCCCTACAATGAGCAGTTCTTC.

The V and J genes are TRBV29-1 and TRBJ2-7; maybe TRBD2 (7 bases). This CDR3 is built from 12 residues. Germline CDR1 SQVTM, CDR2 ANQGSEA. The CDR3 nucleotides are TGCGGGGGGGCGATAAGGTCCTACGAGCAGTACTTC. It is translated as CGGAIRSYEQYF.

The chain carries TRBV30 and TRBJ2-1, with 7 positions matching TRBD1. This CDR3 is 16 amino acids long. V lost 4 bases to trimming and J lost 0 bases; unmatched junction nucleotides: 9. Germline-derived CDR1 and CDR2 are GTSNPN and SVGIG (reference sequence). The CDR3 is CAWTKRTGASYNEQFF. In DNA form, the CDR3 reads TGTGCCTGGACAAAGAGAACAGGGGCCTCCTACAATGAGCAGTTCTTC.

The CDR3 protein is CASSHGQYQETQYF. CDR3 nucleotides: TGTGCCAGCAGCCATGGACAGTACCAAGAGACCCAGTACTTC. The V gene is TRBV5-5, the J gene TRBJ2-5, with D perhaps TRBD1 (6 bases). V gave up 4 bases and J gave up 0 bases, with 10 bases separating them. This CDR3 region has 14 residues. In germline, CDR1 is SGHKS, CDR2 YYEKEE (reference sequence).

The chain links TRBV3-1 (or the pseudogene TRBV3-2) to TRBJ1-4, with 8 bases that match TRBD1. This CDR3 has 15 residues. CDR1 is LGHDT, CDR2 YNNKEL, per germline (reference sequence). J lost 5 bases, V lost 6 bases, and 8 bases had no gene match. CDR3 sequence: CASSAGTGGNEKLFF. The CDR3 DNA sequence: TGTGCCAGCAGTGCTGGTACAGGGGGGAATGAAAAACTGTTTTTT.

This clone was recorded once. V is TRBV5-1 and J is TRBJ1-1, with 7 bases lining up with TRBD1. J gave up 1 base and V 4 bases, and 4 bases lay outside the gene matches. Germline-derived CDR1 and CDR2 are SGHRS and YFSETQ. The length of the CDR3 is 14 residues. The CDR3 region has the DNA TGCGCCAGCAGCGCGAACAGGGGGAACACTGAAGCTTTCTTT. This sequence encodes CASSANRGNTEAFF.

This chain uses TRBV30 with TRBJ1-4; tentative D call: TRBD1 (5 bases). Germline loops: CDR1 GTSNPN, CDR2 SVGIG (reference sequence). The CDR3 is 13 residues long. V gave up 0 bases and J gave up 8 bases, with 10 bases separating them. The CDR3 bases are TGTGCCTGGAGTGTACAGGTTATGGAAAAACTGTTTTTT. Translating gives CAWSVQVMEKLFF.